Sequencing of this T cell receptor (beta chain) was carried out in a study of tumor and adjacent non-tumor tissue in lung cancer. The template was RNA from unsorted bulk tissue. Worth noting for this clonotype: The antigen is not known.

Germline-derived CDR1 and CDR2 are SQVTM and ANQGSEA. The CDR3 loop spans 15 amino acids. TCRbeta libraries were built with three rounds of nested PCR, modified from ARM-PCR. From the multiplex PCR reads, TCRdb called clonotypes with MiXCR, one entry per CDR3 protein. The data show 60,000 to 95,000 distinct CDR3 sequences, around four fifths seen once. Study results and caveats: In normal lung, the top 100 clones were significantly more dominant than in tumor. TCR diversity was significantly greater in tumor than normal lung tissue. Patients with more diverse tumor TCRs had worse survival.

The TCR comes from a woman aged 45 to 65 with non-small cell lung cancer. Material: lung tumor tissue. The chain has TRBV29-1 and TRBJ2-3; D is possibly TRBD1 (6 bases). The DNA of the CDR3 is TGCTACGTTGAAGCTCGGACAAGGGGGACAGATACGCAGTATTTT. Residues: CYVEARTRGTDTQYF.